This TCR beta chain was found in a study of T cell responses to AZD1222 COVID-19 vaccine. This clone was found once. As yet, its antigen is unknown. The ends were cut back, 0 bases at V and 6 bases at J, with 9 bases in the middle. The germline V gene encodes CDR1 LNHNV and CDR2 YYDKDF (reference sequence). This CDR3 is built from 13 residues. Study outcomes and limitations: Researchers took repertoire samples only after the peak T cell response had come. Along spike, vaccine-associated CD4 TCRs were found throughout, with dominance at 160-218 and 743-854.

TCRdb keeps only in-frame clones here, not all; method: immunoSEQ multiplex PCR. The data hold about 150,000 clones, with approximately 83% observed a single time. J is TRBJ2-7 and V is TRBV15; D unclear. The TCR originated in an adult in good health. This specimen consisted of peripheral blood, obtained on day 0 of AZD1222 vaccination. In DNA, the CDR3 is TGTGCCACCAGCAGAGATCTCAGGTCCGAGCAGTACTTC. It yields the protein CATSRDLRSEQYF.